These 14 T cell receptor beta chains were all obtained from the same sample, sequenced in a study of siplizumab effects on memory and regulatory T cells. Only in-frame clones appear in the TCRdb table, and some are missing; sequencing was by immunoSEQ multiplex PCR. The sample holds 50,000 to 70,000 clones, around 96% seen once. Sequencing was carried out using naive CD8+ T cells sorted from blood. These receptors all come from a human donor in good health.

This clone is a singleton in its sample. The V call is TRBV7-6, the J call TRBJ2-1; D call uncertain. The CDR3 is 13 amino acids. CDR1 is SGHVS and CDR2 is FNYEAQ in the germline V gene. V lost 2 bases and J lost 8, with 10 bases in between. In DNA, the CDR3 is TGTGCCAGCAGCTTAATTCTTTGGGATGAGCAGTTCTTC. Its protein product is CASSLILWDEQFF.

The chain joins TRBV5-6 to TRBJ1-5, with TRBD1 matching 8 bases. This CDR3 region has 15 residues. Germline values: CDR1 SGHDT, CDR2 YYEEEE. J lost 4 bases, V lost 0 bases, and 3 bases had no gene match. CDR3 region: CASSLVRQGNQPQHF. CDR3 in DNA: TGTGCCAGCAGCTTGGTGAGACAGGGGAATCAGCCCCAGCATTTT.

The chain carries TRBV19 and TRBJ2-1; 10 nucleotides align to TRBD2. Germline V gene data show CDR1 as LNHDA and CDR2 as SQIVND (reference sequence). CDR3 length: 16 residues. The J segment lost 4 bases and the V segment lost 7 bases, leaving 10 bases of the junction unmatched. DNA for the CDR3: TGTGCCAGTACCTCGGACCGGACTAGCGGATACAATGAGCAGTTCTTC. Its translation is CASTSDRTSGYNEQFF.

This clone showed up just once. The gene calls are TRBV19 and TRBJ1-1, with D possibly being TRBD1 (6 bases). V was clipped by 5 bases and J by 4 bases, with 14 bases between them. Per germline, CDR1 LNHDA and CDR2 SQIVND (reference sequence). This CDR3 comprises 14 residues. The CDR3 nucleotides are TGTGCCAGTAGTGTTGCGGGGGCGGCCACTGAAGCTTTCTTT. This encodes CASSVAGAATEAFF.

The chain employs TRBV9 and TRBJ1-1; 10 bases fit TRBD1. CDR3 size: 15 residues. V shed 2 bases, J shed 5 bases, and the junction held 6 bases outside the gene matches. Germline V lookup: CDR1 SGDLS, CDR2 YYNGEE. CDR3 in amino acids: CASSVGTGEGTEAFF. CDR3 in DNA: TGTGCCAGCAGCGTGGGGACAGGGGAGGGGACTGAAGCTTTCTTT.

This rearrangement joins TRBV14 to TRBJ2-1, with D perhaps TRBD1 (6 bases). Trimming took off 5 bases at V and 6 bases at J, with 8 bases between the two ends. This CDR3 region has 12 residues. Germline assignment: CDR1 SGHDN and CDR2 FVKESK. CDR3 in amino acids: CASSGTPNEQFF. In nucleotides, the CDR3 is TGTGCCAGCAGCGGGACACCCAATGAGCAGTTCTTC.

The chain is built from TRBV9 and TRBJ1-4, with D hard to call. Trimming shortened V by 0 bases and J by 6 bases, and 12 bases separated the two germline ends. Germline assignment: CDR1 SGDLS and CDR2 YYNGEE. The CDR3 totals 15 residues. The CDR3 DNA is TGTGCCAGCAGCGTAGATGGGAATATGGATGAAAAACTGTTTTTT. Its protein product is CASSVDGNMDEKLFF.

J is TRBJ2-5 and V is TRBV4-1; D ambiguous. Germline CDR1 MGHRA, CDR2 YSYEKL. This CDR3 spans 12 amino acids. Trimming took off 0 bases at V and 7 bases at J, with 6 bases between the two ends. The DNA of the CDR3 is TGCGCCAGCAGCCAAGATAAGACGACCCAGTACTTC. Protein product: CASSQDKTTQYF.

V is TRBV5-5 and J is TRBJ2-7; unclear D gene. Between the trimmed V and J ends, which lost 4 bases and 3 bases, there was a span of 8 bases. Per the germline V gene, CDR1 is SGHKS and CDR2 is YYEKEE (reference sequence). The length of the CDR3 is 12 residues. The CDR3 here is CASSPPDYEQYF. The CDR3 DNA reads TGTGCCAGCAGCCCCCCGGACTACGAGCAGTACTTC. Looking up the rest from reference TRBV5-5 and TRBJ2-7 gives the full variable domain: DAGVTQSPTHLIKTRGQQVTLRCSPISGHKSVSWYQQVLGQGPQFIFQYYEKEERGRGNFPDRFSARQFPNYSSELNVNALLLGDSALYLCASSPPDYEQYFGPGTRLTVT.

The chain employs TRBV9 and TRBJ2-1, with TRBD2 identical over 8 bases. The CDR3 sequence is 16 residues long. Trimming cost V 4 bases and J 10 bases; bases outside gene matches: 16. Looked up from germline, CDR1 is SGDLS and CDR2 is YYNGEE. The CDR3 protein is CASSPPLAELTGEQFF. Here the CDR3 DNA reads TGTGCCAGCAGCCCGCCACTAGCGGAGTTGACGGGGGAGCAGTTCTTC. The full variable domain, in which reference TRBV9 and TRBJ2-1 provide the parts outside the CDR3, is DSGVTQTPKHLITATGQRVTLRCSPRSGDLSVYWYQQSLDQGLQFLIQYYNGEERAKGNILERFSAQQFPDLHSELNLSSLELGDSALYFCASSPPLAELTGEQFFGPGTRLTVL.

This chain connects TRBV28 to TRBJ2-7, with D possibly called TRBD1 or TRBD2 (5 bases each). The CDR3 extends over 13 amino acids. Germline CDR1 and CDR2: MDHEN and SYDVKM. V lost 6 bases and J 4 bases, leaving 13 bases between the germline ends. This chain's CDR3 is CASSRGGYYEQYF. CDR3 nucleotide sequence: TGTGCCAGCAGCCGGGGCGGGTATTACGAGCAGTACTTC.

The chain couples TRBV7-9 to TRBJ2-7, with 11 bases fitting TRBD1. CDR3 length: 17 amino acids. CDR1 and CDR2 (germline): SEHNR, FQNEAQ (reference sequence). The J segment lost 6 bases and the V segment lost 0 bases, leaving 10 bases of the junction unmatched. CDR3 DNA sequence: TGTGCCAGCAGCTTAGCTAGGCTGGGGACAGGGGGTCTCGAGCAGTACTTC. Translating gives CASSLARLGTGGLEQYF.

CDR3 amino acids: CASTQNRVTEAFF. The CDR3 DNA reads TGTGCCAGCACCCAAAATAGGGTCACTGAAGCTTTCTTT. V is TRBV28 and J is TRBJ1-1; D is unclear. Germline lookup yields CDR1 MDHEN and CDR2 SYDVKM. Trimming pared 7 bases from V and 4 bases from J, leaving 13 bases between. This CDR3 spans 13 amino acids.

V and J are TRBV29-1 and TRBJ2-7, with TRBD1 matching 7 bases. The CDR3 sequence is 13 residues long. The germline CDR1 and CDR2 sequences are SQVTM and ANQGSEA. The ends lost 7 bases at V and 3 bases at J; junction bases unmatched: 9. The CDR3 nucleotides are TGCAGCGCCTGGGACAGTTCGGGCTACGAGCAGTACTTC. Residues: CSAWDSSGYEQYF.